This T cell receptor beta chain came from a study of T cells in Graves' hyperthyroidism and ophthalmopathy. Template material for amplifying TCR beta CDR3 regions consisted of RNA transcripts. The primer set for the first-round RT-PCR of the TCR CDR3 was HTBI. From the multiplex PCR reads, TCRdb called clonotypes with MiXCR, one entry per CDR3 protein. This table holds roughly 840,000 distinct CDR3 sequences, roughly 40% found once. Study-wide points: In the analysis, a 13 V-J model separated ophthalmopathy from stable hyperthyroidism. Also found in blood were most expanded thyroid clonotypes above 0.001.

Germline V CDR1 and CDR2: SEHNR, FQNEAQ (reference sequence). The CDR3 sequence is 13 residues long. Between the trimmed V and J ends, which lost 6 bases and 4 bases, there was a span of 12 bases. For this clonotype: The antigen remains undetermined.

This chain links TRBV7-9 with TRBJ1-2; D gene ambiguous. The sequence was obtained from a man younger than 35 with Graves' hyperthyroidism. The sample was blood. The CDR3 DNA reads as TGTGCCAGCAGAACCGGGCCTTCCTATGGCTACACCTTC. Its protein is CASRTGPSYGYTF.